The clone carrying this TCR beta chain came up a few times. Its antigen is unknown. This entry comes from a study of T-cell memory formation after mild COVID-19. Findings and caveats of the study: Researchers report contracting CD4+ clones mostly in CM and EM, with CD8+ clones in EMRA. Pre-infection memory already had some responding clones, implying cross-reactive memory joined. Later expanders leaned CD4+, whereas clones that contracted between day 15 and 85 were balanced CD4/CD8.

Barcoded TCR alpha and TCR beta cDNA libraries with UMIs came from 5'RACE using constant-segment primers. TCRdb re-called the 5' RACE reads with MiXCR, one entry per CDR3 protein. The sample shows 300,000 to 400,000 distinct CDR3 sequences, around 27% of them seen only once. The V gene's germline CDR1 is MGHDK and CDR2 SYGVNS. V lost 3 bases to trimming and J lost 3 bases; unmatched junction nucleotides: 2. The CDR3 runs 14 residues. The source of this sequence is an adult woman who had mild COVID-19 (a few samples of this study predate the infection). Cell type and time point are not known. Sequencing was performed on PBMCs or a T cell subset sorted from them (not recorded which). This rearrangement joins TRBV25-1 to TRBJ2-1, with 7 nucleotides matching TRBD2. The CDR3 DNA reads as TGTGCCAGCAGTGAGGGCGGGAGCTACAATGAGCAGTTCTTC. Its translation is CASSEGGSYNEQFF.